This T cell receptor (beta chain) was sequenced in a study of spatial heterogeneity in lung cancer. Study-wide background: Detection of beta-chain sequences consistently exceeded that of alpha-chain sequences. TCR and UMI combinations that were unique each appeared, on average, more than ten times in raw reads.

A single record per CDR3 protein comes from TCRdb applying MiXCR to the 5' RACE reads. The sample has about 85,000 distinct CDR3 sequences, approximately 20% seen once. Overall study findings and caveats: TCRs found ubiquitously expanded in tumor appeared in blood more at resection than at follow-up.

The V and J ends lost 1 base and 4 bases respectively, with 7 bases between them. CDR3 length: 13 amino acids. CDR1 and CDR2 (germline): SGHTA, FQGTGA. This sample's time point: sample taken at primary tumor resection. The input material, whole RNA from tumor, nontumor lung or frozen PBMC, was sequenced unsorted. The approximately 70 donors had untreated early-stage non-small cell lung cancer. This clonotype was observed a handful of times. What it binds is unknown. The material was PBMCs, obtained at surgery. The gene calls are TRBV7-3 and TRBJ2-5, with D tentatively TRBD2 (6 bases). The sequence derives from a male donor with early-stage non-small cell lung cancer. The CDR3 coding sequence is TGTGCCAGCAGCTTAATGGAGGGAGAGACCCAGTACTTC. It codes for CASSLMEGETQYF.